One and the same sample provided the 29 T cell receptor beta chains below, sequenced in a study of shared clonotypes between healthy human individuals (TCRdb year 2020). Library method: the immunoSEQ multiplex PCR assay. Imported from immuneACCESS, the table was reduced by TCRdb to in-frame sequences with V and J called. These copies leave out some clones; in studies compared against another copy, an unresolved V gene accounts for under half, and the cause of the remainder is not known. The sample table holds roughly 890,000 clones, of which 90% to 95% were seen once. The biggest ten clones account for approximately 25% of the sample. CD8 naive samples were CD45RO-negative cells positively selected for CCR7, giving a CD45RA+CCR7+ population that excluded TemRA cells. The sequenced sample consisted of naive CD8+ T cells sorted from blood. The cell subset or site label on this specimen signifies: CD45RA+CCR7+. These receptors were obtained from a man aged 25 to 40 in good health.

V gene TRBV6-4 combines with J gene TRBJ2-1, with D perhaps matching TRBD1 (7 bases). V lost 6 bases and J lost 9, with 9 bases in between. CDR3 length equals 11 residues. CDR1 and CDR2 (germline): MRHNA, SNTAGT. CDR3 protein: CASSQGGEQFF. As DNA, the CDR3 is TGTGCCAGCAGCCAGGGGGGTGAGCAGTTCTTC.

The chain uses TRBV6-5 and TRBJ2-7; D might be TRBD1 (5 bases). The CDR3 has 16 amino acids. The ends were cut back, 4 bases at V and 2 bases at J, with 18 bases in the middle. Germline CDR1 is MNHEY and CDR2 is SVGAGI. The CDR3 is CASSSPPDTLTYEQYF. CDR3 nucleotide sequence: TGTGCCAGCAGTTCCCCCCCGGACACCCTTACCTACGAGCAGTACTTC.

J is TRBJ2-2 and V is TRBV30, with 7 bases lining up with TRBD1. Germline lookup yields CDR1 GTSNPN and CDR2 SVGIG (reference sequence). The CDR3 covers 16 residues. After removal of 0 bases from V and 5 bases from J, the junction contained 9 bases not matched to a gene. The CDR3: CAWSVHGTVNTGELFF. The DNA of the CDR3 is TGTGCCTGGAGTGTACACGGGACAGTTAATACCGGGGAGCTGTTTTTT.

The rearrangement links TRBV13 to TRBJ2-1, with no clear D. V dropped 6 bases and J dropped 0 bases, with 12 bases sitting between them. This CDR3 contains 15 residues. CDR1 and CDR2 from the germline V gene are PRHDT and FYEKMQ (reference sequence). CDR3 amino acids: CASSPRLSSYNEQFF. CDR3 nucleotides: TGTGCCAGCAGTCCTAGACTCAGCTCCTACAATGAGCAGTTCTTC.

Comments on this clone: Other DNA variants within this sample encode the same CDR3. This chain uses TRBV29-1 with TRBJ1-1; D not resolved. This CDR3 spans 13 amino acids. Germline V gene data show CDR1 as SQVTM and CDR2 as ANQGSEA. V was pared by 3 bases and J by 2 bases, with 10 bases between. The CDR3 loop is CSVDPKLNTEAFF. In DNA form, the CDR3 reads TGCAGCGTTGACCCGAAACTAAACACTGAAGCTTTCTTT.

The J gene is TRBJ1-1, the V gene TRBV2, with D hard to call. V lost 5 bases to trimming and J lost 9 bases, with 7 bases between them. The CDR3 is made up of 10 amino acids. Germline-derived CDR1 and CDR2 are SNHLY and FYNNEI. The CDR3 region has the DNA TGTGCCAGCAGTTCCAGAAAAGCTTTCTTT. Encoded protein: CASSSRKAFF. Based on the CDR3 plus reference TRBV2 and TRBJ1-1, the full variable domain is EPEVTQTPSHQVTQMGQEVILRCVPISNHLYFYWYRQILGQKVEFLVSFYNNEISEKSEIFDDQFSVERPDGSNFTLKIRSTKLEDSAMYFCASSSRKAFFGQGTRLTVV.

The chain links TRBV27 to TRBJ1-5; D gene ambiguous. The germline V and J ends were trimmed by 2 bases and 3 bases, with 8 bases remaining between them. CDR1 and CDR2 (germline): MNHEY, SMNVEV (reference sequence). The CDR3 is 14 amino acids. The CDR3 nucleotides read TGTGCCAGCAGTTTACCCGGGATCAATCAGCCCCAGCATTTT. Translated: CASSLPGINQPQHF.

The CDR3 spells CASSFWSSGTQETQYF. In DNA form, the CDR3 reads TGTGCCAGCAGCTTTTGGAGTAGCGGTACTCAAGAGACCCAGTACTTC. V is TRBV5-6 and J is TRBJ2-5, with D perhaps matching TRBD2 (6 bases). Germline V CDR1 and CDR2: SGHDT, YYEEEE. V lost 2 bases and J 2 bases, leaving 16 bases between the germline ends. The CDR3 has 16 amino acids.

The chain uses TRBV13 and TRBJ2-7; 8 bases are a match to TRBD1. Trimming cost V 5 bases and J 1 base; bases outside gene matches: 4. Germline CDR1 PRHDT, CDR2 FYEKMQ (reference sequence). The CDR3 is made up of 14 amino acids. CDR3 in DNA: TGTGCCAGCAGCGTTGGACAGGGATCCTACGAGCAGTACTTC. Its protein product is CASSVGQGSYEQYF.

The chain has TRBV9 and TRBJ1-1; 9 bases fit TRBD1. V shed 4 bases, J shed 3 bases, and the junction held 7 bases outside the gene matches. Germline V CDR1 and CDR2: SGDLS, YYNGEE. This CDR3 has 15 residues. CDR3 nucleotides: TGTGCCAGCAGCAGCCTGGGACAGGGTTACACTGAAGCTTTCTTT. Protein product: CASSSLGQGYTEAFF.

DNA of the CDR3: TGTGCCAGCAGTGAATCGAGGCGACTGACAACTAATGAAAAACTGTTTTTT. It codes for CASSESRRLTTNEKLFF. The chain joins TRBV6-1 to TRBJ1-4; D is undetermined. Trimming cost V 2 bases and J 0 bases, with 13 bases left between them. The CDR3 sequence is 17 residues long. Germline V lookup: CDR1 MNHNS, CDR2 SASEGT.

V is TRBV5-8 and J is TRBJ2-3, with 11 bases fitting TRBD2. The ends lost 4 bases at V and 0 bases at J; junction bases unmatched: 4. The V gene's germline CDR1 is SGHTS and CDR2 YDEGEE. This CDR3 has 16 amino acids. The CDR3 sequence is CASSPLAGGSTDTQYF. In DNA, the CDR3 is TGTGCCAGCAGCCCGTTAGCGGGAGGGAGCACAGATACGCAGTATTTT.

J is TRBJ1-5 and V is TRBV28, with D tentatively TRBD1 (5 bases). Germline V gene sequence: CDR1 MDHEN, CDR2 SYDVKM. This CDR3 has 15 residues. V lost 10 bases to trimming and J lost 0 bases, with 16 bases between them. The chain's CDR3 is CANPGAEDSNQPQHF. CDR3 nucleotide sequence: TGTGCCAACCCTGGGGCGGAAGATAGCAATCAGCCCCAGCATTTT.

For the CDR3, the DNA is TGTGCCAGCAGCTTAGAGCCAGACCAAGAGACCCAGTACTTC. It specifies CASSLEPDQETQYF. The chain joins TRBV11-2 to TRBJ2-5; D gene ambiguous. CDR1 and CDR2 (germline): SGHAT, FQNNGV. V lost 0 bases and J 0 bases, leaving 5 bases between the germline ends. CDR3 size: 14 residues.

This clone was counted once. This chain uses TRBV4-1 with TRBJ2-7; 11 nucleotides agree with TRBD1. Germline CDR1 and CDR2: MGHRA and YSYEKL. The CDR3 length is 14 residues. The J segment lost 4 bases and the V segment lost 6 bases, leaving 5 bases of the junction unmatched. The CDR3 protein is CASSGTGGSYEQYF. The CDR3 nucleotides read TGCGCCAGCAGTGGGACAGGGGGTTCGTACGAGCAGTACTTC.

The chain carries TRBV27 and TRBJ2-5; 7 bases are a match to TRBD1. V lost 5 bases and J lost 4; bases outside the gene matches: 7. The CDR3 length is 14 residues. Germline V CDR1 and CDR2: MNHEY, SMNVEV (reference sequence). The CDR3 protein is CASSPGQVIETQYF. The CDR3 DNA sequence: TGTGCCAGCAGTCCCGGACAGGTAATAGAGACCCAGTACTTC.

The gene calls are TRBV13 and TRBJ1-2, with 10 bases that match TRBD1. V lost 5 bases and J lost 4; bases outside the gene matches: 7. This CDR3 spans 15 amino acids. CDR1 is PRHDT, CDR2 FYEKMQ, per germline (reference sequence). CDR3 bases: TGTGCCAGCAGCCCAGGGACAGGGGAAGGCTATGGCTACACCTTC. Translated, it gives CASSPGTGEGYGYTF.

Comments on this clone: Other DNA sequences of this sample code for an identical CDR3. The CDR3 DNA is TGTGCCAGCAGCCCCGGAAGCTACAATGAGCAGTTCTTC. The encoded protein is CASSPGSYNEQFF. V and J are TRBV9 and TRBJ2-1; D unresolved. V lost 4 bases, J lost 3 bases, and 8 bases lay in between. Germline lookup yields CDR1 SGDLS and CDR2 YYNGEE. CDR3 length: 13 residues.

As for this clone: This specimen includes other DNA sequences encoding the same CDR3. This sequence joins TRBV27 and TRBJ2-7; unclear D gene. V dropped 5 bases and J dropped 2 bases, with 7 bases sitting between them. Germline V gene lookup returns CDR1 MNHEY and CDR2 SMNVEV (reference sequence). This CDR3 contains 12 residues. The CDR3 spells CASSPSPYEQYF. The CDR3 nucleotides are TGTGCCAGCAGTCCCTCCCCCTACGAGCAGTACTTC.

This chain connects TRBV5-5 to TRBJ1-1, with a tentative D call TRBD1 (5 bases). The germline V gene encodes CDR1 SGHKS and CDR2 YYEKEE (reference sequence). The CDR3 contains 13 residues. V lost 0 bases, J lost 10 bases, and 13 bases lay in between. In nucleotides, the CDR3 is TGTGCCAGCAGCTTGGGAGGGGCCGTAGTAGCTTTCTTT. Amino acid sequence: CASSLGGAVVAFF.

The chain recombines TRBV4-2 with TRBJ2-3, with 8 bases fitting TRBD2. V trimming: 6 bases; J trimming: 2 bases; junction bases outside the gene matches: 13. Germline V gene lookup returns CDR1 LGHNA and CDR2 YNFKEQ. CDR3 length: 17 residues. CDR3 sequence reads: CASRSLAGSVDTDTQYF. In nucleotides, the CDR3 is TGTGCCAGCAGAAGTTTAGCGGGAAGCGTTGACACAGATACGCAGTATTTT.

With respect to this clone: Other DNA sequences in the same sample also yield this CDR3. The chain is built from TRBV27 and TRBJ2-7; perhaps TRBD2 as D (5 bases). CDR1 is MNHEY, CDR2 SMNVEV, per germline (reference sequence). The CDR3 loop spans 13 amino acids. V was cut by 4 bases and J by 2 bases, with 9 bases left in between. CDR3 in amino acids: CASSSSGAYEQYF. In DNA, the CDR3 is TGTGCCAGCAGTTCAAGCGGTGCCTACGAGCAGTACTTC.

The V gene is TRBV27, the J gene TRBJ2-2; 9 bases align to TRBD2. There are 13 residues in the CDR3. V was pared by 6 bases and J by 8 bases, with 4 bases of the junction left unmatched. Germline CDR1 is MNHEY and CDR2 is SMNVEV (reference sequence). The CDR3 DNA is TGTGCCAGCAGCCGGACTAGCGCTGGGGAGCTGTTTTTT. This encodes CASSRTSAGELFF.

This chain uses TRBV19 with TRBJ1-5; the D gene is possibly TRBD1 (5 bases). Germline assignment: CDR1 LNHDA and CDR2 SQIVND (reference sequence). Trimming took off 5 bases at V and 3 bases at J, with 17 bases between the two ends. CDR3 length equals 16 residues. CDR3 sequence reads: CASSEGAQYINQPQHF. The CDR3, as DNA: TGTGCCAGTAGTGAAGGGGCACAGTATATCAATCAGCCCCAGCATTTT.

CDR3 sequence: CASSWAGASYNEQFF. For the CDR3, the DNA is TGTGCCAGCTCGTGGGCGGGCGCATCATACAATGAGCAGTTCTTC. The chain is built from TRBV9 and TRBJ2-1; TRBD2 is a possible D gene (5 bases). Trimming cost V 7 bases and J 4 bases, with 18 bases left between them. The CDR3 covers 15 residues. The germline V gene has CDR1 SGDLS and CDR2 YYNGEE.

This chain links TRBV5-4 with TRBJ2-7; D may be TRBD2 (6 bases). The germline gives CDR1 SGHNT, CDR2 YYREEE (reference sequence). The length of the CDR3 is 14 residues. V gave up 2 bases and J gave up 7 bases, with 16 bases separating them. CDR3 sequence (DNA): TGTGCCAGCAGCTTTGGGACTTCATCACGGGAGCAGTACTTC. It specifies CASSFGTSSREQYF.

This chain uses TRBV10-3 with TRBJ2-5, with D possibly TRBD2 on 6 matching bases. The CDR3 is made up of 13 amino acids. V dropped 3 bases and J dropped 2 bases, with 7 bases sitting between them. Germline values: CDR1 ENHRY, CDR2 SYGVKD. CDR3 coding DNA: TGTGCCATCAGTGATCGGGAGCAAGAGACCCAGTACTTC. Amino acid sequence: CAISDREQETQYF.

The rearrangement joins TRBV18 to TRBJ2-7; weak D call: TRBD2 (5 bases). The CDR3 runs 14 residues. Germline CDR1 reads KGHSH; CDR2 reads LQKENI. With 6 bases removed from V and 2 bases from J, the gap between germline ends came to 14 bases. The CDR3 loop is CASSPLADTYEQYF. The CDR3 DNA reads TGTGCCAGCTCCCCCCTAGCTGACACCTACGAGCAGTACTTC.

The J gene is TRBJ1-2, the V gene TRBV5-5, with D perhaps matching TRBD1 (5 bases). V gave up 4 bases and J gave up 1 base, with 14 bases separating them. CDR1 is SGHKS and CDR2 is YYEKEE in the germline V gene (reference sequence). CDR3 length: 15 residues. CDR3 in DNA: TGTGCCAGCAGCCACGTCGTGGGGGTTAACTATGGCTACACCTTC. Its translation is CASSHVVGVNYGYTF.